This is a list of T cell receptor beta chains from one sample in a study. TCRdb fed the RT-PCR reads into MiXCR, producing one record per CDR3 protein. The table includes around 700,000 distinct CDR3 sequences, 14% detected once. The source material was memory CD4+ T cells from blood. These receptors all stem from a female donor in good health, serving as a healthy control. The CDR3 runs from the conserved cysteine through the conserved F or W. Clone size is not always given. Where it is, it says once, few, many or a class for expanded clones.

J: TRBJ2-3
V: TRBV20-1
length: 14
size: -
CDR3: CSARSTVLPDTQYF

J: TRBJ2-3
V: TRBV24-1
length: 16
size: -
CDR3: CATSDPGYPGTDTQYF

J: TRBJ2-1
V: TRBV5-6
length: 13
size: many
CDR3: CASSYWQAHEQFF

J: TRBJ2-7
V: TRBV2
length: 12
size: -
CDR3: CASMFSRNEQYF

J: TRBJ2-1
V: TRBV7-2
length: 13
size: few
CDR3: CASSLERDNEQFF

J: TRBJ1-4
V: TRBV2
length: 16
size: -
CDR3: CASTRGRTPTNEKLFF

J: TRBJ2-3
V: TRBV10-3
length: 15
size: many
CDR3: CAIRATETSTDTQYF

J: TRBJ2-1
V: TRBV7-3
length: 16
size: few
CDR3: CASSTTGTGVYNEQFF

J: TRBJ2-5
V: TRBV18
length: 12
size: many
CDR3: CASSEERETQYF

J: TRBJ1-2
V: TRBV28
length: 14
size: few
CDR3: CASTTPGGTHGYTF

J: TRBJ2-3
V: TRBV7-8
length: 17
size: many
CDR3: CASSRTAGTGNTDTQYF

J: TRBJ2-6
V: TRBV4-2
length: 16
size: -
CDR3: CASSQATTSGANVLTF

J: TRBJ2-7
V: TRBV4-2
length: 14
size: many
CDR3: CASSQAGGPYEQYF

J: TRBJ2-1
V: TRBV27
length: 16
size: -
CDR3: CASTNRGAGSYNEQFF

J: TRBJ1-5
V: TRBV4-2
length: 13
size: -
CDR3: CASGGLGNQPQHF

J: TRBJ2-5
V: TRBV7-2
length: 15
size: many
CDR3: CASSQKLGVQETQYF

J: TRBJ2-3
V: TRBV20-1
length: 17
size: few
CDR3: CSMDVGLAASSTDTQYF

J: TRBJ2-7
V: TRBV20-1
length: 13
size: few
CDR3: CSVEPGHGYEQYF

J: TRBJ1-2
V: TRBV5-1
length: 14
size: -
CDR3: CASSTTRQGGGYTF

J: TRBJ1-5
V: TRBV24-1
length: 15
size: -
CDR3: CATSDRLGSYQPQHF

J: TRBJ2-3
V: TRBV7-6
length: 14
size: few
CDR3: CASSLAPPPDTQYF

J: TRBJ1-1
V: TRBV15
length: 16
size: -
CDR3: CATSRDRGVMNTEAFF

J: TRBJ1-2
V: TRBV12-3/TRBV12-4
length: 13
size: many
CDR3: CASRKTGEYGYTF

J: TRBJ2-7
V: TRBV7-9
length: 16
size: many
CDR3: CASSLALDRMGHEQYF

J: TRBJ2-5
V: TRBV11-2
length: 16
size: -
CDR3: CASSLNTPGGRETQYF

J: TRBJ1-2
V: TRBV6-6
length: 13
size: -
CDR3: CASTDRVGYGYTF

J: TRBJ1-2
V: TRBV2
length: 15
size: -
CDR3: CASSVLPAVEYGYTF

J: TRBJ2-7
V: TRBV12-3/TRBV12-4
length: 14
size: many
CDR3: CASTRRDNFYEQYF

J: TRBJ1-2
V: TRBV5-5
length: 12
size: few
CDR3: CAVGSGNYGYTF

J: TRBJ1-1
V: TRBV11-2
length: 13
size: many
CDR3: CASSLGRGAGAFF

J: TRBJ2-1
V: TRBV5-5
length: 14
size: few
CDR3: CASSSIGGVSEQFF

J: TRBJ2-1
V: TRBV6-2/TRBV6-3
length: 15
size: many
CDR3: CASSYLAGPALGQFF

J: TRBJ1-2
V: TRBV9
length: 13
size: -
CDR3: CASSVARQGGYTF

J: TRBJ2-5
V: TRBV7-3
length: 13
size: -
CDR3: CASSSNKGETQYF

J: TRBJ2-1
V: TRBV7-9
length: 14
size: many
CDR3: CASSLAVGYNEQFF

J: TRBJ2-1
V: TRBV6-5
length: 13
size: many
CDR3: CASMRQGSYEQFF

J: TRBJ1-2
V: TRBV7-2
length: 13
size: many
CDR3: CASRTGTGIGYTF

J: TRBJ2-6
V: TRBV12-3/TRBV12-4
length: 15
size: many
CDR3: CASSSFRTGANVLTF

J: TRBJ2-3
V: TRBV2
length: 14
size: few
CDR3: CASRTGGLSDTQYF

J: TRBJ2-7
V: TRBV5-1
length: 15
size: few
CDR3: CASADQQPSSYEQYF

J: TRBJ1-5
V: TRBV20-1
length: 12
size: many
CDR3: CSARAGNQPQHF

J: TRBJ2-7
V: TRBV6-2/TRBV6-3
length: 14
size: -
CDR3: CASSQSGTDYEQYF

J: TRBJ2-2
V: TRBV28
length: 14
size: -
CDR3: CASRDRTAQGELFF

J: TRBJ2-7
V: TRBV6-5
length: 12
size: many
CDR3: CASRGQGGEQYF

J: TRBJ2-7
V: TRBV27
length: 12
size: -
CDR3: CASSPECDEQYF

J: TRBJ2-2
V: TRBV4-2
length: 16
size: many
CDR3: CASSQGLRPNTGELFF

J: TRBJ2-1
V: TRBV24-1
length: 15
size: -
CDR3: CATSLRDRESDEQFF

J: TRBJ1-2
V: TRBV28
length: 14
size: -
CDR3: CASSVGQGNYGYTF